This TCR beta chain was identified during a study of beta chain features in type 1 diabetes. Overall study context: The patient and healthy donor groups were comparable for age, gender and cell yields. Study-level points and caveats: There were fewer insertions and more deletions at the VDJ junctions of type 1 diabetes patients. Shorter TCRB CDR3s, moderately but significantly so, were found in Type 1 diabetes patients in all four CD4+ subsets.

The CDR3 totals 18 residues. In germline, CDR1 is MDHEN, CDR2 SYDVKM. With 0 bases clipped from V and 5 bases from J, the junction kept 7 bases outside the gene matches. A remark on this clone: The antigen remains unidentified.

Expressed TCRB transcripts were sequenced after all isolated RNA was converted to cDNA. The assay was immunoSEQ multiplex PCR, and TCRdb's table has in-frame clones only and misses some. The sample lists 600,000 to 700,000 clones, around 15% occurring once. It was one heparinised blood draw, averaging about 116 mL, that each donor gave. The sequence derives from a man between 18 and 35 years old with type 1 diabetes. V is TRBV28 and J is TRBJ1-6; 10 positions match TRBD1. Sample: naive CD4+ T cells from blood. The CDR3 sequence is CASSLWGQGQGDNSPLHF. The CDR3 region has the DNA TGTGCCAGCAGTTTATGGGGACAGGGGCAGGGGGATAATTCACCCCTCCACTTT.